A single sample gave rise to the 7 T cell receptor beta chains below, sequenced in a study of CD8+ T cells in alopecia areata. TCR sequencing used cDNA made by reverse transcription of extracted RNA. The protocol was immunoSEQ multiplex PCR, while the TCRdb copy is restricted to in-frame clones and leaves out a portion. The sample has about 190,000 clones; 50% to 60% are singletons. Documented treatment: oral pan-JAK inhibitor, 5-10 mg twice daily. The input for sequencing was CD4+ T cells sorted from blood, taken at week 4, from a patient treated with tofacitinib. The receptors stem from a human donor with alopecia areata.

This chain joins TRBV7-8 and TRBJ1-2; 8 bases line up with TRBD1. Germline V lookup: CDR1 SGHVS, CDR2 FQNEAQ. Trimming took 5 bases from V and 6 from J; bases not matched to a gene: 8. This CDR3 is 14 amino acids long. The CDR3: CASSLWQGADGYTF. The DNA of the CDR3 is TGTGCCAGCAGCCTCTGGCAGGGGGCGGATGGCTACACCTTC. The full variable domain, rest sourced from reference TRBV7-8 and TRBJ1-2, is GAGVSQSPRYKVAKRGQDVALRCDPISGHVSLFWYQQALGQGPEFLTYFQNEAQLDKSGLPSDRFFAERPEGSVSTLKIQRTQQEDSAVYLCASSLWQGADGYTFGSGTRLTVV.

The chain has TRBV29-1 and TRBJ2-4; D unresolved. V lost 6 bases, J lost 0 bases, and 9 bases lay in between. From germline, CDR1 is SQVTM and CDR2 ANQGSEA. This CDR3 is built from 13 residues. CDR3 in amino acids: CSVGDLAKNIQYF. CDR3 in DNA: TGCAGCGTAGGTGACCTAGCCAAAAACATTCAGTACTTC.

CDR3 sequence: CSAESGSYEQYF. CDR3 in DNA: TGCAGCGCGGAGAGCGGATCCTACGAGCAGTACTTC. The J gene is TRBJ2-7, the V gene TRBV29-1; tentatively, D is TRBD2 (5 bases). This CDR3 contains 12 residues. Trimming removed 7 bases from V and 1 base from J, with 11 bases in between. Per the germline V gene, CDR1 is SQVTM and CDR2 is ANQGSEA.

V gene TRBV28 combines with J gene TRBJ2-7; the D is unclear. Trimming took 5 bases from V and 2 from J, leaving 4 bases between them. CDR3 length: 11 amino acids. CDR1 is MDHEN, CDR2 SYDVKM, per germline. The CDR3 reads CASSQTYEQYF. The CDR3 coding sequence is TGTGCCAGCAGTCAAACCTACGAGCAGTACTTC.

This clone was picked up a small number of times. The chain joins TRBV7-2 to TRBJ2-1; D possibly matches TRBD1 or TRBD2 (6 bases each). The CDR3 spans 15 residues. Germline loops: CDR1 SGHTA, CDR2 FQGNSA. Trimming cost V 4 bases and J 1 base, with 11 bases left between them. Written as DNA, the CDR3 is TGTGCCAGCAGCTCGACGGGGGCATCCTACAATGAGCAGTTCTTC. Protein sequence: CASSSTGASYNEQFF.

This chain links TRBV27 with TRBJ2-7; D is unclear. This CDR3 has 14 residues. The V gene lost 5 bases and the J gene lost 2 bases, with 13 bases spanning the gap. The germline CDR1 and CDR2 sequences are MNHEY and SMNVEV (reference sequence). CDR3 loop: CASSPRRLAYEQYF. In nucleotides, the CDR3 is TGTGCCAGCAGTCCCCGACGCCTTGCCTACGAGCAGTACTTC.

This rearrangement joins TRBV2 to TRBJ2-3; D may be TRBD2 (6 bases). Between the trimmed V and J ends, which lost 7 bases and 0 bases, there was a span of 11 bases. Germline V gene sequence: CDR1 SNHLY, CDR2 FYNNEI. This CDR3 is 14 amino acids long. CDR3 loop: CASNAGPSTDTQYF. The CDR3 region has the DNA TGTGCCAGCAATGCGGGACCGAGCACAGATACGCAGTATTTT.